These 31 T cell receptor beta chains came from one sample sequenced in a study of shared clonotypes between healthy human individuals. This table comes from immunoSEQ multiplex PCR, and its TCRdb copy is limited to in-frame clones, with some not included. The sample carries approximately 640,000 clones, around 90% recorded once. Sequencing input: memory CD8+ T cells from PBMCs. Subset reported: CD45RO+ cells pooled with CCR7-negative TemRA cells. The receptors were sampled from a man in his late teens or twenties in good health. Some clones in this sample may be carry-over from other donors' samples.

The chain uses TRBV18 and TRBJ1-5, with D hard to call. The CDR3 totals 13 residues. Germline V gene lookup returns CDR1 KGHSH and CDR2 LQKENI. V lost 3 bases, J lost 5 bases, and 8 bases lay in between. The CDR3 nucleotides are TGTGCCAGCTCACCGACCCTAGATCAGCCCCAGCATTTT. Translating it yields CASSPTLDQPQHF. Drawing the rest from reference TRBV18 and TRBJ1-5, the complete variable domain is NAGVMQNPRHLVRRRGQEARLRCSPMKGHSHVYWYRQLPEEGLKFMVYLQKENIIDESGMPKERFSAEFPKEGPSILRIQQVVRGDSAAYFCASSPTLDQPQHFGDGTRLSIL.

This rearrangement joins TRBV7-9 to TRBJ1-1, with TRBD1 identical over 8 bases. The CDR3 runs to 16 residues. Germline CDR1 SEHNR, CDR2 FQNEAQ (reference sequence). The J segment lost 1 base and the V segment lost 5 bases, leaving 9 bases of the junction unmatched. DNA of the CDR3: TGTGCCAGCAGCCGAGACAGGGGAGTGCGGAACACTGAAGCTTTCTTT. Amino acid sequence: CASSRDRGVRNTEAFF.

This clone has only one observation. The V gene is TRBV27, the J gene TRBJ1-1; 9 bases map to TRBD1. Germline V gene data show CDR1 as MNHEY and CDR2 as SMNVEV (reference sequence). Trimming took 5 bases from V and 0 from J; bases not matched to a gene: 13. CDR3 size: 18 residues. CDR3 protein: CASSPTGGAFPLNTEAFF. The DNA for the CDR3 is TGTGCCAGCAGTCCCACAGGGGGCGCATTCCCTTTGAACACTGAAGCTTTCTTT.

The chain links TRBV9 to TRBJ2-1; 11 bases are a match to TRBD2. This CDR3 contains 15 residues. V lost 3 bases and J lost 7; bases outside the gene matches: 6. Per germline, CDR1 SGDLS and CDR2 YYNGEE. The CDR3 spells CASSAGLAGANEQFF. The CDR3 coding sequence is TGTGCCAGCAGCGCCGGACTAGCGGGTGCGAATGAGCAGTTCTTC.

This chain links TRBV7-9 with TRBJ1-2; the D is unclear. Trimming cost V 0 bases and J 6 bases, with 5 bases left between them. Germline V lookup: CDR1 SEHNR, CDR2 FQNEAQ (reference sequence). This CDR3 is built from 12 residues. The CDR3 DNA sequence: TGTGCCAGCAGCTTAGCAAACGATGGCTACACCTTC. As protein: CASSLANDGYTF.

The chain employs TRBV6-4 and TRBJ2-1; D is perhaps TRBD1 (6 bases). Germline assignment: CDR1 MRHNA and CDR2 SNTAGT. V lost 2 bases and J lost 6, with 14 bases in between. The CDR3 extends over 15 amino acids. This chain's CDR3 is CASSDRSGAVNEQFF. CDR3 bases: TGTGCCAGCAGTGACAGGTCAGGGGCCGTCAATGAGCAGTTCTTC.

This clone came up once. The chain joins TRBV4-1 to TRBJ2-7; D unresolved. V lost 0 bases, J lost 4 bases, and 7 bases lay in between. CDR3 length equals 13 residues. The germline V gene encodes CDR1 MGHRA and CDR2 YSYEKL. This CDR3 reads CASSQDRMYEQYF. In DNA, the CDR3 is TGCGCCAGCAGCCAAGATCGCATGTACGAGCAGTACTTC.

The J gene is TRBJ2-3, the V gene TRBV30, with no clear D. There are 15 residues in the CDR3. Germline CDR1 and CDR2: GTSNPN and SVGIG (reference sequence). The germline V and J ends were trimmed by 3 bases and 0 bases, with 13 bases remaining between them. CDR3: CAWRLGTSSTDTQYF. In DNA form, the CDR3 reads TGTGCCTGGAGGTTGGGCACCTCTAGCACAGATACGCAGTATTTT. The full variable domain, rest sourced from reference TRBV30 and TRBJ2-3, is SQTIHQWPATLVQPVGSPLSLECTVEGTSNPNLYWYRQAAGRGLQLLFYSVGIGQISSEVPQNLSASRPQDRQFILSSKKLLLSDSGFYLCAWRLGTSSTDTQYFGPGTRLTVL.

This chain uses TRBV19 with TRBJ2-2, with 7 nucleotides matching TRBD1. This CDR3 is built from 16 residues. V dropped 3 bases and J dropped 1; count of bases not matched to a gene: 5. The germline gives CDR1 LNHDA, CDR2 SQIVND (reference sequence). CDR3 region: CASSIEPGGNTGELFF. As DNA, the CDR3 is TGTGCCAGTAGTATCGAACCAGGGGGGAACACCGGGGAGCTGTTTTTT.

The chain joins TRBV5-1 to TRBJ1-1; 8 bases are shared with TRBD1. Germline loops: CDR1 SGHRS, CDR2 YFSETQ. There are 15 residues in the CDR3. Unmatched junction bases numbered 9, after V lost 4 bases and J lost 4 bases. CDR3: CASSPQGTGGTEAFF. For the CDR3, the DNA is TGCGCCAGCAGCCCCCAGGGAACAGGGGGCACTGAAGCTTTCTTT.

This clone has only a few counts. The J gene is TRBJ1-4, the V gene TRBV2; D is undetermined. The ends were cut back, 8 bases at V and 6 bases at J, with 10 bases in the middle. The CDR3 has 12 residues. Germline CDR1 SNHLY, CDR2 FYNNEI. The CDR3 DNA sequence: TGTGCCAGCGGGCGTCAGGATGAAAAACTGTTTTTT. The encoded protein is CASGRQDEKLFF.

The chain is built from TRBV5-1 and TRBJ2-2; a possible D gene is TRBD2 (5 bases). Germline V gene sequence: CDR1 SGHRS, CDR2 YFSETQ. V lost 0 bases and J 1 base, leaving 19 bases between the germline ends. This CDR3 contains 19 residues. For the CDR3, the DNA is TGCGCCAGCAGCTTGGCCTCAGGCACTCTGGGGAGGAACACCGGGGAGCTGTTTTTT. As protein: CASSLASGTLGRNTGELFF. The full variable domain, in which reference TRBV5-1 and TRBJ2-2 provide the parts outside the CDR3, is KAGVTQTPRYLIKTRGQQVTLSCSPISGHRSVSWYQQTPGQGLQFLFEYFSETQRNKGNFPGRFSGRQFSNSRSEMNVSTLELGDSALYLCASSLASGTLGRNTGELFFGEGSRLTVL.

J is TRBJ2-1 and V is TRBV27; either TRBD1 or TRBD2 may supply D (5 bases each). The CDR3 totals 16 residues. Germline CDR1 MNHEY, CDR2 SMNVEV (reference sequence). Deletions cut 0 bases from V and 3 bases from J, with 12 bases between. The DNA of the CDR3 is TGTGCCAGCAGTTTATCGGTGGGACGGATCTACAATGAGCAGTTCTTC. Translating gives CASSLSVGRIYNEQFF.

The J gene is TRBJ2-1, the V gene TRBV6-5; the D is unclear. This CDR3 spans 14 amino acids. Germline CDR1 MNHEY, CDR2 SVGAGI. Trimming shortened V by 7 bases and J by 2 bases, and 12 bases separated the two germline ends. The CDR3 region has the DNA TGTGCCAGCACCAACACGGGCACCTACAATGAGCAGTTCTTC. This codes for CASTNTGTYNEQFF.

The rearrangement joins TRBV15 to TRBJ2-2, with TRBD2 matching 13 bases. CDR1 and CDR2 from the germline V gene are LNHNV and YYDKDF (reference sequence). The CDR3 covers 18 residues. J gave up 4 bases and V 5 bases, and 10 bases lay outside the gene matches. This chain's CDR3 is CATSGPGTSGIPTGELFF. The CDR3 bases are TGTGCCACCAGCGGTCCCGGGACTAGCGGGATACCCACCGGGGAGCTGTTTTTT.

V and J are TRBV7-9 and TRBJ1-1; D not certain. Deletions cut 6 bases from V and 4 bases from J, with 18 bases between. The CDR3 extends over 15 amino acids. Germline V gene data show CDR1 as SEHNR and CDR2 as FQNEAQ (reference sequence). The CDR3 spells CASRGPLDWSTEAFF. The DNA of the CDR3 is TGTGCCAGCAGGGGTCCTCTGGACTGGAGCACTGAAGCTTTCTTT.

The V call is TRBV4-2, the J call TRBJ2-7; a weak D match, TRBD1 (5 bases). This CDR3 has 15 residues. The V and J ends lost 0 bases and 0 bases respectively, with 9 bases between them. Germline V lookup: CDR1 LGHNA, CDR2 YNFKEQ. CDR3 coding DNA: TGTGCCAGCAGCCAAGATCTCAGGGCCTCCTACGAGCAGTACTTC. Protein: CASSQDLRASYEQYF.

This clone showed up just a few times. The chain is built from TRBV9 and TRBJ1-5; tentative D call: TRBD1 (5 bases). In germline, CDR1 is SGDLS, CDR2 YYNGEE. This CDR3 region has 14 residues. The V end lost 3 bases, the J end lost 6 bases, and 13 bases lay between the germline ends. Here the CDR3 reads CASSGSGTGQPQHF. The CDR3 nucleotides are TGTGCCAGCAGCGGGTCGGGGACTGGTCAGCCCCAGCATTTT. The full variable domain, with the rest looked up from reference TRBV9 and TRBJ1-5, is DSGVTQTPKHLITATGQRVTLRCSPRSGDLSVYWYQQSLDQGLQFLIQYYNGEERAKGNILERFSAQQFPDLHSELNLSSLELGDSALYFCASSGSGTGQPQHFGDGTRLSIL.

The chain carries TRBV10-3 and TRBJ2-3; 7 positions match TRBD2. Germline V lookup: CDR1 ENHRY, CDR2 SYGVKD. The CDR3 totals 15 residues. V shed 10 bases and J 0 bases; nucleotides not matched to a gene: 10. In DNA form, the CDR3 reads TGTGCCACCGGGAGGCGCGGGACTAGCACAGATACGCAGTATTTT. Translated, it gives CATGRRGTSTDTQYF.

For this clone: The same CDR3 arises from other DNA sequences in this sample as well. The genes are TRBV7-9 and TRBJ1-5; D is uncertain. This CDR3 is 12 amino acids long. Germline CDR1 is SEHNR and CDR2 is FQNEAQ (reference sequence). Between the trimmed V and J ends, which lost 1 base and 9 bases, there was a span of 7 bases. CDR3 loop: CASSLGGRPQHF. CDR3 DNA sequence: TGTGCCAGCAGCTTAGGGGGTAGGCCCCAGCATTTT.

This clone has just a few counts. The V call is TRBV19, the J call TRBJ1-1; 8 nucleotides align to TRBD1. Germline V gene data show CDR1 as LNHDA and CDR2 as SQIVND (reference sequence). V lost 7 bases, J lost 5 bases, and 12 bases stayed unmatched. The CDR3 extends over 15 amino acids. The CDR3 sequence: CASILSAGGLTEAFF. CDR3 coding DNA: TGTGCCAGTATTTTGTCAGCAGGGGGCCTGACTGAAGCTTTCTTT.

The chain couples TRBV7-9 to TRBJ1-5; no firm D call. Germline CDR1 is SEHNR and CDR2 is FQNEAQ (reference sequence). V was clipped by 1 base and J by 5 bases, with 6 bases between them. CDR3 length: 13 residues. CDR3 sequence: CASSLDLDQPQHF. As DNA, the CDR3 is TGTGCCAGCAGCTTAGATCTCGATCAGCCCCAGCATTTT.

The chain combines TRBV7-6 with TRBJ2-3; 7 bases fit TRBD1. The junction had 9 bases not matched to a gene; V was cut back by 4 bases and J by 5 bases. CDR1 and CDR2 (germline): SGHVS, FNYEAQ. This CDR3 is built from 15 residues. CDR3 sequence: CASSYLDRAEDTQYF. In DNA form, the CDR3 reads TGTGCCAGCAGCTACCTTGACAGGGCTGAAGATACGCAGTATTTT.

This chain links TRBV10-2 with TRBJ2-3; 11 nucleotides agree with TRBD2. Germline trimming cut 7 bases from V and 3 bases from J; bases unmatched to any gene: 3. CDR3 length equals 14 residues. Germline CDR1 is WSHSY and CDR2 is SAAADI. This CDR3 reads CASKGLAATDTQYF. Written as DNA, the CDR3 is TGCGCCAGCAAGGGACTAGCGGCTACAGATACGCAGTATTTT.

The V gene is TRBV10-2, the J gene TRBJ1-2; a possible D gene is TRBD1 (5 bases). Between the trimmed V and J ends, which lost 9 bases and 5 bases, there was a span of 22 bases. CDR1 and CDR2 (germline): WSHSY, SAAADI. The length of the CDR3 is 15 residues. In DNA form, the CDR3 reads TGCGCCAGTCCCGGGGGAGGGAGTTTCCGGTATGGCTACACCTTC. Translation gives CASPGGGSFRYGYTF.

The chain recombines TRBV5-1 with TRBJ2-2; D not certain. Germline V gene data show CDR1 as SGHRS and CDR2 as YFSETQ. This CDR3 region has 15 residues. The V gene lost 0 bases and the J gene lost 5 bases, with 11 bases spanning the gap. The CDR3 DNA is TGCGCCAGCAGCTTGGAGGGTAGACGAACCGGGGAGCTGTTTTTT. It codes for CASSLEGRRTGELFF. The full variable domain, in which reference TRBV5-1 and TRBJ2-2 provide the parts outside the CDR3, is KAGVTQTPRYLIKTRGQQVTLSCSPISGHRSVSWYQQTPGQGLQFLFEYFSETQRNKGNFPGRFSGRQFSNSRSEMNVSTLELGDSALYLCASSLEGRRTGELFFGEGSRLTVL.

The chain employs TRBV11-2 and TRBJ2-3, with a weak D call TRBD1 (5 bases). Trimming stripped 1 base from V and 4 bases from J, with 12 bases between. This CDR3 has 15 residues. Germline values: CDR1 SGHAT, CDR2 FQNNGV. The CDR3 sequence is CASSLGGRPADTQYF. The CDR3 DNA reads as TGTGCCAGCAGCTTAGGGGGCCGACCTGCAGATACGCAGTATTTT.

J is TRBJ2-7 and V is TRBV4-1, with a possible D match to TRBD1 (6 bases). Germline assignment: CDR1 MGHRA and CDR2 YSYEKL. The CDR3 is 13 residues long. V lost 0 bases to trimming and J lost 6 bases, with 9 bases between them. CDR3 region: CASSQEGALEQYF. DNA for the CDR3: TGCGCCAGCAGCCAAGAGGGGGCCCTCGAGCAGTACTTC.

The V call is TRBV19, the J call TRBJ2-7; no clear D. This CDR3 has 12 residues. Per germline, CDR1 LNHDA and CDR2 SQIVND (reference sequence). Trimming shortened V by 4 bases and J by 3 bases, and 7 bases separated the two germline ends. The CDR3: CASSSHSYEQYF. CDR3 DNA: TGTGCCAGTAGTAGTCACAGCTACGAGCAGTACTTC.

The CDR3 is CASSATGNPMSGYTF. CDR3 in DNA: TGTGCCAGCAGCGCCACAGGGAACCCCATGAGTGGCTACACCTTC. The V gene is TRBV7-9, the J gene TRBJ1-2, with D possibly TRBD1 on 6 matching bases. Per the germline V gene, CDR1 is SEHNR and CDR2 is FQNEAQ (reference sequence). The CDR3 is made up of 15 amino acids. The germline V and J ends were trimmed by 5 bases and 7 bases, with 20 bases remaining between them.

The V gene is TRBV5-1, the J gene TRBJ2-4, with 15 bases lining up with TRBD2. This CDR3 has 18 amino acids. The V gene's germline CDR1 is SGHRS and CDR2 YFSETQ. V lost 4 bases to trimming and J lost 5 bases; unmatched junction nucleotides: 10. The CDR3 coding sequence is TGCGCCAGCAGCGAACCCGGGACTAGCGGGAGGATCGAAAACATTCAGTACTTC. This codes for CASSEPGTSGRIENIQYF.